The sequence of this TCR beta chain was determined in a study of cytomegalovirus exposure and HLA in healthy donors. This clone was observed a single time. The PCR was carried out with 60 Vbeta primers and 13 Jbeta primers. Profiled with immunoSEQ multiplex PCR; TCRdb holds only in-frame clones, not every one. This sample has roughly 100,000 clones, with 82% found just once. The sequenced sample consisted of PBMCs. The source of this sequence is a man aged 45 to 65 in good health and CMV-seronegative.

The CDR3 DNA is TGTGCCAGCAGCTTCCAGGGGGCGGGTACAGATACGCAGTATTTT. Amino acids: CASSFQGAGTDTQYF. The chain uses TRBV7-9 and TRBJ2-3, with TRBD1 matching 8 bases. Trimming took 3 bases from V and 3 from J; bases not matched to a gene: 5. CDR1 SEHNR and CDR2 FQNEAQ come from the germline V gene (reference sequence). The CDR3 runs to 15 residues. Complete variable domain (other parts from reference TRBV7-9 and TRBJ2-3): DTGVSQNPRHKITKRGQNVTFRCDPISEHNRLYWYRQTLGQGPEFLTYFQNEAQLEKSRLLSDRFSAERPKGSFSTLEIQRTEQGDSAMYLCASSFQGAGTDTQYFGPGTRLTVL.